The rows below give T cell receptor beta chains drawn from one sample of a study of blood T cell repertoires in COVID-19. Here immunoSEQ multiplex PCR was the method, and the copy in TCRdb shows in-frame clones only, minus some. The table has some 320,000 clones, roughly 90% seen once. The sample taken for sequencing was PBMCs or T cells enriched from blood (not recorded which). The receptors derive from a man aged 55-75 years who had recovered from COVID-19. Each CDR3 is given with its conserved first and last residue. Fields, in order: D gene, clone size, J gene, V gene, CDR3 DNA, CDR3 protein. D genes are given only for firm matches. Size is omitted from some rows. Given values are once, few, many or a class for expanded clones.

D gene: TRBD1; clone size: few; J gene: TRBJ2-7; V gene: TRBV6-5; CDR3 DNA: TGTGCCAGCAAGACAGGGAACTACGAGCAGTACTTC; CDR3 protein: CASKTGNYEQYF
D gene: -; clone size: -; J gene: TRBJ1-1; V gene: TRBV5-1; CDR3 DNA: TGCGCCAGCAGCTTGACAGCGAACACTGAAGCTTTCTTT; CDR3 protein: CASSLTANTEAFF
D gene: TRBD1; clone size: -; J gene: TRBJ1-6; V gene: TRBV5-1; CDR3 DNA: TGCGCCAGCACCCAAGGGACAGGGGATTCACCCCTCCACTTT; CDR3 protein: CASTQGTGDSPLHF
D gene: -; clone size: -; J gene: TRBJ1-2; V gene: TRBV6-2/TRBV6-3; CDR3 DNA: TGTGCCAGCAGTCCGACAGTTAACTATGGCTACACCTTC; CDR3 protein: CASSPTVNYGYTF
D gene: TRBD1; clone size: -; J gene: TRBJ2-5; V gene: TRBV2; CDR3 DNA: TGTGCCAGCCTCCCGAGGACAGGGTGGTTTGGCCAGTACTTC; CDR3 protein: CASLPRTGWFGQYF
D gene: TRBD1; clone size: -; J gene: TRBJ1-5; V gene: TRBV30; CDR3 DNA: TGTGCCTGGCCACAGGGACAGTATAGCAATCAGCCCCAGCATTTT; CDR3 protein: CAWPQGQYSNQPQHF
D gene: TRBD1; clone size: -; J gene: TRBJ1-1; V gene: TRBV7-6; CDR3 DNA: TGTGCCAGCAGCTTAGGGACAGGAATGAACACTGAAGCTTTCTTT; CDR3 protein: CASSLGTGMNTEAFF
D gene: TRBD1; clone size: -; J gene: TRBJ1-6; V gene: TRBV6-1; CDR3 DNA: TGTGCCAGCAGTGAAGTTGAGGGGACAGCGGGTTCACCCCTCCACTTT; CDR3 protein: CASSEVEGTAGSPLHF
D gene: -; clone size: -; J gene: TRBJ1-3; V gene: TRBV30; CDR3 DNA: TGTGCCTGGAGTGTATCTCAGGGATTGGGGAACACCATATATTTT; CDR3 protein: CAWSVSQGLGNTIYF
D gene: -; clone size: -; J gene: TRBJ2-3; V gene: TRBV23-1; CDR3 DNA: TGCGCCAGCAGTCAATCGGGCCAGAGCACAGATACGCAGTATTTT; CDR3 protein: CASSQSGQSTDTQYF
D gene: TRBD1; clone size: -; J gene: TRBJ2-5; V gene: TRBV6-5; CDR3 DNA: TGTGCCAGCAGTTTGGTGGCAGGGGGCGCAAAGACCCAGTACTTC; CDR3 protein: CASSLVAGGAKTQYF
D gene: -; clone size: -; J gene: TRBJ1-1; V gene: TRBV11-3; CDR3 DNA: TGTGCCAGCAGCCCACACATCACTGAAGCTTTCTTT; CDR3 protein: CASSPHITEAFF
D gene: TRBD1; clone size: once; J gene: TRBJ2-3; V gene: TRBV29-1; CDR3 DNA: TGCAGCGTTGACGAGGGGGCGTCTACAGATACGCAGTATTTT; CDR3 protein: CSVDEGASTDTQYF
D gene: -; clone size: -; J gene: TRBJ1-1; V gene: TRBV11-3; CDR3 DNA: TGTGCCAGCAGCTTGCAGGGAGGCGACACTGAAGCTTTCTTT; CDR3 protein: CASSLQGGDTEAFF
D gene: TRBD2; clone size: -; J gene: TRBJ2-1; V gene: TRBV7-2; CDR3 DNA: TGTGCCAGCAGCTTAGTTAGCGGGGGTACCTCAGTCCAGTTCTTC; CDR3 protein: CASSLVSGGTSVQFF
D gene: TRBD1; clone size: -; J gene: TRBJ1-4; V gene: TRBV25-1; CDR3 DNA: TGTGCCAGCAGTGTACAGACAGGGGGCTCTAATGAAAAACTGTTTTTT; CDR3 protein: CASSVQTGGSNEKLFF
D gene: TRBD1; clone size: -; J gene: TRBJ1-1; V gene: TRBV4-1; CDR3 DNA: TGCGCCAGCAGCCAAGGGACAGGAAGGTGGGCTTTCTTT; CDR3 protein: CASSQGTGRWAFF
D gene: -; clone size: -; J gene: TRBJ1-2; V gene: TRBV7-2; CDR3 DNA: TGTGCCAGCAGCCCGAGGCCGATCGACGGCTACACCTTC; CDR3 protein: CASSPRPIDGYTF
D gene: TRBD2; clone size: -; J gene: TRBJ2-1; V gene: TRBV5-4; CDR3 DNA: TGTGCCAGCAGCTTGGAGGCTAGCGGTTACAATGAGCAGTTCTTC; CDR3 protein: CASSLEASGYNEQFF
D gene: -; clone size: -; J gene: TRBJ2-7; V gene: TRBV10-3; CDR3 DNA: TGTGCCATCAGTGACCAGGGCGGTGTCCGAACCTACGAGCAGTACTTC; CDR3 protein: CAISDQGGVRTYEQYF
D gene: -; clone size: -; J gene: TRBJ2-1; V gene: TRBV27; CDR3 DNA: TGTGCCAGCAGTTCGCGGGGTTACAATGAGCAGTTCTTC; CDR3 protein: CASSSRGYNEQFF
D gene: -; clone size: -; J gene: TRBJ2-5; V gene: TRBV11-3; CDR3 DNA: TGTGCCAGCAGCAGGGGACTGACTGAGCCCCAGTACTTC; CDR3 protein: CASSRGLTEPQYF
D gene: TRBD2; clone size: -; J gene: TRBJ2-3; V gene: TRBV11-2; CDR3 DNA: TGTGCCAGCAGCTATACCCGGACTAGCGGGGGGGCTTTGACAGATACGCAGTATTTT; CDR3 protein: CASSYTRTSGGALTDTQYF
D gene: TRBD1; clone size: many; J gene: TRBJ1-6; V gene: TRBV5-1; CDR3 DNA: TGCGCCAGCAGGGACAGGGGTGATTCACCCCTCCACTTT; CDR3 protein: CASRDRGDSPLHF
D gene: TRBD2; clone size: -; J gene: TRBJ2-2; V gene: TRBV2; CDR3 DNA: TGTGCCAGCAGTCCGTCGTCCCTAGCGGGATATTCAGGGGAGCTGTTTTTT; CDR3 protein: CASSPSSLAGYSGELFF